This T cell receptor (beta chain) emerged from a study of shared clonotypes between healthy human individuals. Whole-study results and caveats: The study found lower generation probabilities in non-shared clonotypes than in those shared by all four donors.

As regards this clone: Its antigen is not identified.

Repertoires were generated with immunoSEQ multiplex PCR, while TCRdb's copy carries only in-frame clones and drops some. The data show approximately 2,300,000 clones, 85% to 95% seen once. Investigators divided CD4+ cells into CD45RA+ naive and CD45RA-negative memory subsets. Material: naive CD4+ T cells from PBMCs. The subset here: CD45RA+ positively selected. The TCR comes from a man in his late teens or twenties in good health. Some clones in this sample may be carry-over from other donors' samples.

The CDR3 region has the DNA TGTGCCAGCAGCGGCGGGACTAGCGGGAGGGCCTACAATGAGCAGTTCTTC. Its translation is CASSGGTSGRAYNEQFF. V gene TRBV7-9 combines with J gene TRBJ2-1; 16 positions agree with TRBD2. This CDR3 is built from 17 residues. The germline gives CDR1 SEHNR, CDR2 FQNEAQ (reference sequence). With V trimmed by 5 bases and J by 2 bases, 3 bases remained unmatched.